This is a list of T cell receptor beta chains from one sample in a study of T cell responses to AZD1222 COVID-19 vaccine. Using immunoSEQ multiplex PCR, the repertoire was profiled, and TCRdb retains in-frame clones only, with some absent. The table lists about 130,000 clones, about 90% of them singletons, with 1.5% in the top ten. The sequencing here drew on peripheral blood, taken on day 0 of AZD1222 vaccination. These receptors were collected from an adult in good health. Both conserved end residues are part of each CDR3. D genes are given only for firm matches. Clone size is given for some rows only: seen once, a few or many times, or a class if the clone is expanded.

j_call: TRBJ1-5
v_call: TRBV19
d_call: .
clone_size: few
cdr3_aa: CASISGNQPQHF
cdr3_nt: TGTGCCAGTATTTCGGGAAATCAGCCCCAGCATTTT

j_call: TRBJ1-1
v_call: TRBV5-1
d_call: TRBD1
clone_size: .
cdr3_aa: CASSFAGQGDTEAFF
cdr3_nt: TGCGCCAGCAGCTTCGCGGGACAGGGAGACACTGAAGCTTTCTTT

j_call: TRBJ2-3
v_call: TRBV28
d_call: TRBD2
clone_size: .
cdr3_aa: CASSGPSSGGLTDTQYF
cdr3_nt: TGTGCCAGCAGTGGGCCTTCATCGGGGGGTTTGACAGATACGCAGTATTTT

j_call: TRBJ2-5
v_call: TRBV3-1/TRBV3-2
d_call: .
clone_size: .
cdr3_aa: CASSGPLGTQYF
cdr3_nt: TGTGCCAGCAGTGGTCCCCTTGGGACCCAGTACTTC

j_call: TRBJ2-7
v_call: TRBV15
d_call: .
clone_size: .
cdr3_aa: CATSRDPAGAEQYF
cdr3_nt: TGTGCCACCAGCAGAGATCCGGCAGGGGCCGAGCAGTACTTC

j_call: TRBJ1-3
v_call: TRBV27
d_call: TRBD1
clone_size: .
cdr3_aa: CASSGRDSGNTIYF
cdr3_nt: TGTGCCAGCAGTGGCCGGGACAGTGGAAACACCATATATTTT

j_call: TRBJ1-1
v_call: TRBV3-1/TRBV3-2
d_call: .
clone_size: .
cdr3_aa: CASSIRGGRTEAFF
cdr3_nt: TGTGCCAGCAGTATCAGGGGCGGGAGGACTGAAGCTTTCTTT

j_call: TRBJ2-7
v_call: TRBV7-8
d_call: .
clone_size: .
cdr3_aa: CASSSPGPKSYEQYF
cdr3_nt: TGTGCCAGCAGCTCACCAGGACCTAAATCCTACGAGCAGTACTTC

j_call: TRBJ1-2
v_call: TRBV28
d_call: TRBD1
clone_size: .
cdr3_aa: CASSQQGIDGYTF
cdr3_nt: TGTGCCAGCAGTCAACAGGGGATCGATGGCTACACCTTC

j_call: TRBJ1-1
v_call: TRBV3-1/TRBV3-2
d_call: TRBD1
clone_size: .
cdr3_aa: CASRGGWTEAFF
cdr3_nt: TGTGCCAGCCGAGGGGGCTGGACTGAAGCTTTCTTT

j_call: TRBJ1-2
v_call: TRBV12-5
d_call: .
clone_size: once
cdr3_aa: CASGFTGTPYGYTF
cdr3_nt: TGTGCTAGTGGTTTCACTGGGACACCGTATGGCTACACCTTC

j_call: TRBJ1-2
v_call: TRBV12-3/TRBV12-4
d_call: .
clone_size: few
cdr3_aa: CASSFGTRGYTF
cdr3_nt: TGTGCCAGCAGTTTCGGCACTAGGGGCTACACCTTC

j_call: TRBJ1-1
v_call: TRBV6-5
d_call: .
clone_size: once
cdr3_aa: CASSYTDRLGTEAFF
cdr3_nt: TGTGCCAGCAGTTACACGGACAGATTGGGCACTGAAGCTTTCTTT

j_call: TRBJ2-5
v_call: TRBV24-1
d_call: TRBD1
clone_size: .
cdr3_aa: CATNRQGEATQYF
cdr3_nt: TGTGCCACCAACAGACAGGGTGAAGCGACCCAGTACTTC

j_call: TRBJ1-1
v_call: TRBV7-9
d_call: .
clone_size: .
cdr3_aa: CASSFTTGQNTEAFF
cdr3_nt: TGTGCCAGCAGCTTTACCACAGGGCAAAACACTGAAGCTTTCTTT

j_call: TRBJ1-3
v_call: TRBV21-1
d_call: .
clone_size: once
cdr3_aa: CASSKARGAPSGNTIYF
cdr3_nt: TGTGCCAGCAGCAAAGCGCGGGGGGCGCCCTCTGGAAACACCATATATTTT

j_call: TRBJ2-6
v_call: TRBV29-1
d_call: .
clone_size: .
cdr3_aa: CSVGSQPSGANVLTF
cdr3_nt: TGCAGCGTGGGGTCCCAACCCTCTGGGGCCAACGTCCTGACTTTC

j_call: TRBJ2-7
v_call: TRBV19
d_call: TRBD2
clone_size: .
cdr3_aa: CASSIGTSGGVYEQYF
cdr3_nt: TGTGCCAGTAGTATTGGGACTAGCGGGGGTGTATACGAGCAGTACTTC

j_call: TRBJ2-7
v_call: TRBV25-1
d_call: .
clone_size: .
cdr3_aa: CASSERLIGAWYF
cdr3_nt: TGTGCCAGCAGTGAGAGGCTGATAGGGGCCTGGTACTTC

j_call: TRBJ1-1
v_call: TRBV10-3
d_call: .
clone_size: .
cdr3_aa: CAISVGGQGGTEAFF
cdr3_nt: TGTGCCATCAGTGTGGGAGGCCAAGGGGGAACTGAAGCTTTCTTT

j_call: TRBJ1-2
v_call: TRBV5-4
d_call: TRBD1
clone_size: .
cdr3_aa: CASSEGQAYGYTF
cdr3_nt: TGTGCCAGCAGCGAGGGACAGGCTTATGGCTACACCTTC

j_call: TRBJ2-7
v_call: TRBV12-3/TRBV12-4
d_call: .
clone_size: .
cdr3_aa: CASCGQYYEQYF
cdr3_nt: TGTGCCAGCTGTGGGCAGTACTACGAGCAGTACTTC

j_call: TRBJ1-2
v_call: TRBV6-4
d_call: .
clone_size: .
cdr3_aa: CSSSEREGQANYGYTF
cdr3_nt: TGTTCCAGCAGCGAACGTGAGGGGCAAGCTAACTATGGCTACACCTTC

j_call: TRBJ1-1
v_call: TRBV12-3/TRBV12-4
d_call: .
clone_size: once
cdr3_aa: CASSFSPVTEAFF
cdr3_nt: TGTGCCAGCAGTTTCAGCCCGGTCACTGAAGCTTTCTTT

j_call: TRBJ2-7
v_call: TRBV6-5
d_call: TRBD1
clone_size: .
cdr3_aa: CASRRTGTPWEQYF
cdr3_nt: TGTGCCAGCAGGAGGACAGGGACTCCTTGGGAGCAGTACTTC

j_call: TRBJ2-2
v_call: TRBV2
d_call: .
clone_size: .
cdr3_aa: CASNGEGGVGLFF
cdr3_nt: TGTGCCAGCAACGGAGAGGGCGGAGTGGGGCTGTTTTTT

j_call: TRBJ1-5
v_call: TRBV5-1
d_call: TRBD1
clone_size: .
cdr3_aa: CASRLQGADQPQHF
cdr3_nt: TGCGCCAGCAGACTCCAGGGGGCGGATCAGCCCCAGCATTTT

j_call: TRBJ2-2
v_call: TRBV18
d_call: TRBD2
clone_size: .
cdr3_aa: CASSPTSGGTNTGELFF
cdr3_nt: TGTGCCAGCTCGCCGACTAGCGGGGGGACGAACACCGGGGAGCTGTTTTTT

j_call: TRBJ2-1
v_call: TRBV2
d_call: .
clone_size: once
cdr3_aa: CASSEKWVGGLVYNEQFF
cdr3_nt: TGTGCCAGCAGTGAAAAATGGGTCGGGGGGCTCGTTTACAATGAGCAGTTCTTC

j_call: TRBJ1-4
v_call: TRBV4-2
d_call: .
clone_size: once
cdr3_aa: CASSQVGPINEKLFF
cdr3_nt: TGTGCCAGCAGCCAAGTGGGACCGATAAATGAAAAACTGTTTTTT

j_call: TRBJ1-5
v_call: TRBV19
d_call: .
clone_size: .
cdr3_aa: CASISDRAFNQPQHF
cdr3_nt: TGTGCCAGTATTTCGGACAGAGCGTTCAATCAGCCCCAGCATTTT

j_call: TRBJ2-2
v_call: TRBV7-8
d_call: TRBD2
clone_size: .
cdr3_aa: CASSLAGGTGELFF
cdr3_nt: TGTGCCAGCAGCTTAGCGGGGGGGACCGGGGAGCTGTTTTTT

j_call: TRBJ2-3
v_call: TRBV6-5
d_call: .
clone_size: .
cdr3_aa: CASRRGGRIDTQYF
cdr3_nt: TGTGCCAGCAGGAGGGGAGGACGAATCGATACGCAGTATTTT

j_call: TRBJ1-6
v_call: TRBV4-2
d_call: .
clone_size: .
cdr3_aa: CASSQVYTGGSPLHF
cdr3_nt: TGTGCCAGCAGCCAAGTGTACACGGGGGGATCACCCCTCCACTTT

j_call: TRBJ1-2
v_call: TRBV6-1
d_call: .
clone_size: .
cdr3_aa: CASSEVVREKDYGYTF
cdr3_nt: TGTGCCAGCAGTGAAGTAGTCAGGGAGAAGGACTATGGCTACACCTTC

j_call: TRBJ2-3
v_call: TRBV5-1
d_call: TRBD1
clone_size: .
cdr3_aa: CASSLGTGGGDTQYF
cdr3_nt: TGCGCCAGCAGCTTGGGGACAGGGGGTGGAGATACGCAGTATTTT

j_call: TRBJ2-1
v_call: TRBV4-1
d_call: TRBD1
clone_size: .
cdr3_aa: CASSQVKGASYNEQFF
cdr3_nt: TGCGCCAGCAGCCAAGTCAAGGGGGCAAGTTACAATGAGCAGTTCTTC

j_call: TRBJ1-4
v_call: TRBV6-1
d_call: .
clone_size: .
cdr3_aa: CASSEIVKLFF
cdr3_nt: TGTGCCAGCAGTGAAATAGTAAAACTGTTTTTT

j_call: TRBJ2-7
v_call: TRBV28
d_call: .
clone_size: .
cdr3_aa: CASSGGRPTYEQYF
cdr3_nt: TGTGCCAGCAGTGGGGGACGACCTACCTACGAGCAGTACTTC

j_call: TRBJ1-2
v_call: TRBV18
d_call: .
clone_size: .
cdr3_aa: CASSRGPDLNYGYTF
cdr3_nt: TGTGCCAGCTCCCGCGGACCCGACCTTAACTATGGCTACACCTTC